One sample yielded the 18 T cell receptor beta chains listed below, sequenced in a study of control samples from healthy donors and cancer patients. Data came from immunoSEQ multiplex PCR; TCRdb stores just in-frame clones and leaves some out. Of about 180,000 clones in the sample, around 90% were seen once. Sequencing was done on a sample of blood. The receptors stem from a woman aged 45 to 65 in good health.

V usage is TRBV7-6 and J usage is TRBJ2-3, with D perhaps given as TRBD1 or TRBD2 (6 bases each). The CDR3 extends over 16 amino acids. Germline V lookup: CDR1 SGHVS, CDR2 FNYEAQ. Deletions cut 2 bases from V and 0 bases from J, with 12 bases between. The CDR3 bases are TGTGCCAGCAGCTTATCGGGGGCAGTGAGCACAGATACGCAGTATTTT. This encodes CASSLSGAVSTDTQYF.

V gene TRBV28 combines with J gene TRBJ1-2; the D is unclear. V lost 1 base, J lost 8 bases, and 17 bases lay in between. The length of the CDR3 is 15 residues. Germline values: CDR1 MDHEN, CDR2 SYDVKM. The CDR3 sequence: CASSLSPGESLGYTF. The DNA of the CDR3 is TGTGCCAGCAGTTTATCCCCTGGGGAGAGCCTGGGCTACACCTTC.

The rearrangement links TRBV5-1 to TRBJ2-3; D possibly corresponds to TRBD1 (5 bases). The V gene's germline CDR1 is SGHRS and CDR2 YFSETQ. This CDR3 spans 14 amino acids. The V end lost 2 bases, the J end lost 5 bases, and 12 bases lay between the germline ends. This CDR3 is CASSLRKGQDTQYF. The CDR3 DNA sequence: TGCGCCAGCAGCTTACGCAAGGGGCAAGATACGCAGTATTTT.

The chain is built from TRBV7-9 and TRBJ2-7; D perhaps matches TRBD1 (5 bases). There are 14 residues in the CDR3. The V and J ends lost 4 bases and 5 bases respectively, with 15 bases between them. CDR1 is SEHNR and CDR2 is FQNEAQ in the germline V gene (reference sequence). The CDR3 spells CASSSRAWSDEQYF. For the CDR3, the DNA is TGTGCCAGCAGCTCCAGGGCCTGGAGTGACGAGCAGTACTTC.

The rearrangement uses TRBV18 and TRBJ1-1, with D tentatively TRBD1 (6 bases). The CDR3 length is 15 residues. The V end was cut by 4 bases, the J end by 1 base, with 13 bases between. Per the germline V gene, CDR1 is KGHSH and CDR2 is LQKENI. CDR3 sequence: CASSLQQGGNTEAFF. The DNA for the CDR3 is TGTGCCAGCTCACTGCAACAGGGTGGGAACACTGAAGCTTTCTTT.

This rearrangement joins TRBV18 to TRBJ2-5; the D is unclear. The CDR3 is 12 amino acids. Germline CDR1 and CDR2: KGHSH and LQKENI. V gave up 4 bases and J gave up 3 bases, with 6 bases separating them. The CDR3 bases are TGTGCCAGCTCACGTAGAGAAGAGACCCAGTACTTC. As protein: CASSRREETQYF.

CDR3 bases: TGTGCCACCTGGACAGGGGTAGAGACCCAGTACTTC. Encoded protein: CATWTGVETQYF. V and J are TRBV5-4 and TRBJ2-5, with 9 positions matching TRBD1. From germline, CDR1 is SGHNT and CDR2 YYREEE (reference sequence). The CDR3 is 12 amino acids. After removal of 9 bases from V and 4 bases from J, the junction contained 4 bases not matched to a gene.

The chain uses TRBV11-2 and TRBJ2-7; 7 bases fit TRBD2. With 5 bases clipped from V and 6 bases from J, the junction kept 4 bases outside the gene matches. This CDR3 spans 12 amino acids. Germline V CDR1 and CDR2: SGHAT, FQNNGV. CDR3 in DNA: TGTGCCAGCAGCGGGGAGGGGTCCGAGCAGTACTTC. Translation: CASSGEGSEQYF.

The V call is TRBV5-4, the J call TRBJ1-2; D is uncertain. Per the germline V gene, CDR1 is SGHNT and CDR2 is YYREEE (reference sequence). The CDR3 sequence is 16 residues long. Trimming cost V 0 bases and J 2 bases, with 14 bases left between them. The CDR3 nucleotides read TGTGCCAGCAGCTTGGATAGAGTCTCGTCGAACTATGGCTACACCTTC. Protein product: CASSLDRVSSNYGYTF.

J is TRBJ2-3 and V is TRBV9; D gene ambiguous. Trimming took 1 base from V and 5 from J, leaving 8 bases between them. This CDR3 comprises 13 residues. The germline CDR1 and CDR2 sequences are SGDLS and YYNGEE. The CDR3 here is CASSVFRGDTQYF. The DNA of the CDR3 is TGTGCCAGCAGCGTATTCCGCGGAGATACGCAGTATTTT. The entire variable domain, with the rest obtained from reference TRBV9 and TRBJ2-3, is as follows: DSGVTQTPKHLITATGQRVTLRCSPRSGDLSVYWYQQSLDQGLQFLIQYYNGEERAKGNILERFSAQQFPDLHSELNLSSLELGDSALYFCASSVFRGDTQYFGPGTRLTVL.

The chain couples TRBV12-3 or TRBV12-4 to TRBJ2-3; D is uncertain. With 2 bases removed from V and 4 bases from J, the gap between germline ends came to 4 bases. The CDR3 covers 12 residues. DNA for the CDR3: TGTGCCAGCAGTTTAAATTCAGATACGCAGTATTTT. Translating gives CASSLNSDTQYF.

Only a few counts were recorded for this clone. The chain is built from TRBV30 and TRBJ2-3; TRBD2 agrees at 8 bases. This CDR3 contains 14 residues. Looked up from germline, CDR1 is GTSNPN and CDR2 is SVGIG (reference sequence). The V gene end was trimmed by 3 bases and the J gene end by 0 bases; junction bases not matched to a gene: 2. The CDR3 DNA reads as TGTGCCTGGAGGGTAGCGGGGAGCACAGATACGCAGTATTTT. It codes for CAWRVAGSTDTQYF.

The V and J genes are TRBV20-1 and TRBJ1-2; 10 bases are a match to TRBD1. V dropped 3 bases and J dropped 8; count of bases not matched to a gene: 6. This CDR3 comprises 13 residues. The V gene's germline CDR1 is DFQATT and CDR2 SNEGSKA (reference sequence). The CDR3 loop is CSASGQGGLGYTF. The CDR3 region has the DNA TGCAGTGCTAGTGGACAGGGGGGTTTGGGCTACACCTTC.

V is TRBV9 and J is TRBJ2-1, with D perhaps TRBD2 (6 bases). Germline CDR1 reads SGDLS; CDR2 reads YYNGEE. Trimming stripped 1 base from V and 4 bases from J, with 12 bases between. This CDR3 comprises 15 residues. The chain's CDR3 is CASSVRSGPYNEQFF. Here the CDR3 DNA reads TGTGCCAGCAGCGTAAGGAGCGGGCCTTACAATGAGCAGTTCTTC.

The rearrangement joins TRBV18 to TRBJ2-3; D might be TRBD1 (5 bases). V dropped 2 bases and J dropped 9 bases, with 15 bases sitting between them. This CDR3 has 14 amino acids. CDR1 KGHSH and CDR2 LQKENI come from the germline V gene. Here the CDR3 reads CASSPSRAGSTQYF. CDR3 nucleotides: TGTGCCAGCTCACCAAGCAGGGCCGGCAGCACGCAGTATTTT. Using reference TRBV18 and TRBJ2-3 for the parts outside the CDR3, the full variable domain is NAGVMQNPRHLVRRRGQEARLRCSPMKGHSHVYWYRQLPEEGLKFMVYLQKENIIDESGMPKERFSAEFPKEGPSILRIQQVVRGDSAAYFCASSPSRAGSTQYFGPGTRLTVL.

The rearrangement links TRBV7-2 to TRBJ2-7; TRBD1 is a possible D gene (5 bases). The length of the CDR3 is 13 residues. V gave up 5 bases and J gave up 7 bases, with 15 bases separating them. Germline V gene data show CDR1 as SGHTA and CDR2 as FQGNSA. The CDR3 protein is CASSPSPRAEQYF. The CDR3 DNA is TGTGCCAGCAGCCCCTCCCCCAGGGCGGAGCAGTACTTC.

The chain recombines TRBV25-1 with TRBJ1-5; TRBD1 agrees at 7 bases. The CDR3 is 13 residues long. V lost 8 bases to trimming and J lost 11 bases; unmatched junction nucleotides: 12. The germline V gene has CDR1 MGHDK and CDR2 SYGVNS. CDR3 amino acids: CASSDRAAVAQHF. The DNA for the CDR3 is TGTGCCAGCTCAGACAGGGCGGCGGTGGCCCAGCATTTT.

Details on this clone: The sample carries other DNA sequences with the same CDR3. The V gene is TRBV9, the J gene TRBJ2-3; no clear D. Germline V gives CDR1 SGDLS, CDR2 YYNGEE. The CDR3 is 12 residues long. V dropped 0 bases and J dropped 4 bases, with 3 bases sitting between them. CDR3 coding DNA: TGTGCCAGCAGCGTAGATGCAGATACGCAGTATTTT. It codes for CASSVDADTQYF. Full variable domain (remainder filled in from reference TRBV9 and TRBJ2-3): DSGVTQTPKHLITATGQRVTLRCSPRSGDLSVYWYQQSLDQGLQFLIQYYNGEERAKGNILERFSAQQFPDLHSELNLSSLELGDSALYFCASSVDADTQYFGPGTRLTVL.